This passage covers 12 T cell receptor beta chains from one sample sequenced in a study of cytomegalovirus exposure and HLA in healthy donors. Profiled with immunoSEQ multiplex PCR; TCRdb holds only in-frame clones, not every one. The table has around 160,000 clones, approximately 81% seen once; the top ten hold roughly 10%. Specimen: PBMCs. All receptors come from a man aged 25 to 40 in good health and CMV-seropositive.

V gene TRBV7-6 combines with J gene TRBJ2-1, with a weak D call TRBD2 (6 bases). This CDR3 is built from 17 residues. Per germline, CDR1 SGHVS and CDR2 FNYEAQ. Trimming took 1 base from V and 6 from J, leaving 19 bases between them. CDR3 sequence (DNA): TGTGCCAGCAGCTTAGGACTAGTGACGGAGATGGGCAATGAGCAGTTCTTC. This codes for CASSLGLVTEMGNEQFF.

The chain links TRBV7-8 to TRBJ1-1; 10 bases line up with TRBD1. The V gene end was trimmed by 0 bases and the J gene end by 11 bases; junction bases not matched to a gene: 9. CDR3 size: 15 residues. The germline V gene encodes CDR1 SGHVS and CDR2 FQNEAQ. CDR3: CASSLARQGAGRAFF. The DNA for the CDR3 is TGTGCCAGCAGCTTAGCCCGACAGGGGGCTGGAAGGGCTTTCTTT.

The chain employs TRBV5-1 and TRBJ2-3; 8 positions agree with TRBD1. J was trimmed by 5 bases and V by 3 bases; bases with no gene match: 11. Looked up from germline, CDR1 is SGHRS and CDR2 is YFSETQ. The CDR3 has 16 residues. Here the CDR3 reads CASSSTGDLRLDTQYF. CDR3 nucleotides: TGCGCCAGCAGCTCGACAGGGGATCTGAGGTTAGATACGCAGTATTTT.

The rearrangement uses TRBV6-5 and TRBJ2-3, with D possibly being TRBD2 (5 bases). CDR1 is MNHEY, CDR2 SVGAGI, per germline. CDR3 length equals 14 residues. The V gene lost 2 bases and the J gene lost 4 bases, with 10 bases spanning the gap. The CDR3 DNA reads as TGTGCCAGCAGTTACAGGAGGTTCCCAGATACGCAGTATTTT. Protein product: CASSYRRFPDTQYF.

This chain joins TRBV5-4 and TRBJ2-7; the D gene is possibly TRBD1 (6 bases). This CDR3 region has 13 residues. The germline V gene encodes CDR1 SGHNT and CDR2 YYREEE (reference sequence). V was trimmed by 3 bases and J by 5 bases, leaving 12 bases between them. Here the CDR3 reads CASSSRQEDEQYF. The CDR3 DNA reads TGTGCCAGCAGCTCCAGACAGGAGGACGAGCAGTACTTC.

The chain has TRBV27 and TRBJ1-1, with 9 bases lining up with TRBD1. Germline V gene lookup returns CDR1 MNHEY and CDR2 SMNVEV (reference sequence). V shed 3 bases, J shed 4 bases, and the junction held 6 bases outside the gene matches. The CDR3 has 15 residues. CDR3 residues: CASSFHGQGPTEAFF. The CDR3 DNA sequence: TGTGCCAGCAGTTTCCACGGACAGGGGCCCACTGAAGCTTTCTTT.

There are a few counts of this clone. The chain employs TRBV5-1 and TRBJ2-7, with TRBD2 matching 7 bases. The CDR3 contains 14 residues. Trimming at V came to 2 bases and at J to 2 bases, leaving 4 bases not matched to a gene. Germline CDR1 reads SGHRS; CDR2 reads YFSETQ. The CDR3 DNA reads TGCGCCAGCAGCTTAAGCGGGACGACCTACGAGCAGTACTTC. It is translated as CASSLSGTTYEQYF.

This rearrangement joins TRBV2 to TRBJ2-2, with 7 bases matching TRBD1. Looked up from germline, CDR1 is SNHLY and CDR2 is FYNNEI. V was clipped by 4 bases and J by 6 bases; unmatched bases: 5. The CDR3 has 14 amino acids. The CDR3 DNA is TGTGCCAGCAGTGTAGGGACAGATGCCGGGGAGCTGTTTTTT. Translated: CASSVGTDAGELFF.

This sequence joins TRBV5-4 and TRBJ2-7, with 8 bases aligning to TRBD1. Germline loops: CDR1 SGHNT, CDR2 YYREEE (reference sequence). Trimming cost V 4 bases and J 5 bases; bases outside gene matches: 17. The CDR3 spans 17 residues. The CDR3 coding sequence is TGTGCCAGCAGCCCCGGACAGGGACAATGGGAGCTCGACGAGCAGTACTTC. Amino acids: CASSPGQGQWELDEQYF.

The genes are TRBV7-8 and TRBJ1-4; a possible D gene is TRBD1 (5 bases). Germline V gene lookup returns CDR1 SGHVS and CDR2 FQNEAQ. The CDR3 spans 16 residues. The V and J ends lost 5 bases and 0 bases respectively, with 13 bases between them. The CDR3 sequence: CASSLWGVTTNEKLFF. DNA of the CDR3: TGTGCCAGCAGCCTGTGGGGGGTAACAACTAATGAAAAACTGTTTTTT.

The chain links TRBV5-6 to TRBJ1-5; the D is unclear. Trimming cost V 2 bases and J 5 bases, with 14 bases left between them. The CDR3 totals 15 residues. The germline CDR1 and CDR2 sequences are SGHDT and YYEEEE. This CDR3 reads CASSFYDGGHQPQHF. CDR3 DNA sequence: TGTGCCAGCAGCTTTTATGATGGAGGGCATCAGCCCCAGCATTTT.

This sequence joins TRBV7-2 and TRBJ1-1, with 7 nucleotides matching TRBD1. Germline trimming cut 3 bases from V and 0 bases from J; bases unmatched to any gene: 1. Germline-derived CDR1 and CDR2 are SGHTA and FQGNSA. The CDR3 consists of 14 residues. CDR3 nucleotides: TGTGCCAGCAGCTTGACAGGGTTGAACACTGAAGCTTTCTTT. Encoded protein: CASSLTGLNTEAFF.